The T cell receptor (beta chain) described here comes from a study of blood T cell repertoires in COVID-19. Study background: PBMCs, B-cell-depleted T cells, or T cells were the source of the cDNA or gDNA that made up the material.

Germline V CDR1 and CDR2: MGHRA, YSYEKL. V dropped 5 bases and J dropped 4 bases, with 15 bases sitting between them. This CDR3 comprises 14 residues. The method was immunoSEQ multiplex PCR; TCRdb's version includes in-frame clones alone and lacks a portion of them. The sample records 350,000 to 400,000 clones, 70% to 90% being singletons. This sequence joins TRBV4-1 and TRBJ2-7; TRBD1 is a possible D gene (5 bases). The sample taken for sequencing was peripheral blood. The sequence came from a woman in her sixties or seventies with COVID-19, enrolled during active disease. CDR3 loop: CASSSPGYHYEQYF. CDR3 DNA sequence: TGCGCCAGCAGCTCTCCAGGGTACCATTACGAGCAGTACTTC.